A single TCR beta chain is shown here with its context. The Seattle patients, enrolled during active infection, were followed longitudinally. In the original analysis: Amplification of reference gene primers was used by the study to estimate nucleated cell counts. The data were produced by immunoSEQ multiplex PCR, yet TCRdb's version contains in-frame clones alone and is incomplete. Clonal size and the V and J genes are those of that table, whereas D and trimming came from the DNA. The repertoire holds roughly 22,000 clones, approximately 80% seen once, with 2% to 3% in the top ten. The V end was cut by 1 base, the J end by 7 bases, with 8 bases between. Per germline, CDR1 SGHRS and CDR2 YFSETQ. CDR3 length equals 13 residues. This entry belongs to a study of blood T cell repertoires in COVID-19. Study background: Sources were T cells, B-cell-depleted T cells, or PBMCs; the material itself was cDNA or gDNA.

The sample taken for sequencing was peripheral blood. The sequence was obtained from an older woman with COVID-19, enrolled during active disease. The chain is built from TRBV5-1 and TRBJ2-2, with D maybe TRBD1 (6 bases). CDR3 region: CASSLTGYGELFF. DNA for the CDR3: TGCGCCAGCAGCTTGACAGGGTACGGGGAGCTGTTTTTT. Looking up the rest from reference TRBV5-1 and TRBJ2-2 gives the full variable domain: KAGVTQTPRYLIKTRGQQVTLSCSPISGHRSVSWYQQTPGQGLQFLFEYFSETQRNKGNFPGRFSGRQFSNSRSEMNVSTLELGDSALYLCASSLTGYGELFFGEGSRLTVL.